This entry concerns a single T cell receptor beta chain. Its antigen is not identified. The entry originates in a study of OX40 agonist ivuxolimab in advanced cancers. Study at large: Three dose-escalation patients had partial responses: one with hepatocellular carcinoma and two with cutaneous melanoma.

Study-wide results and limits: What antigens the expanded peripheral T cells recognized was never established.

Data came from immunoSEQ multiplex PCR; TCRdb stores just in-frame clones and leaves some out. The repertoire includes 72,000 or so clones, about 90% of them detected once, and around 0.86% sits in the top ten. Trimming removed 6 bases from V and 0 bases from J, with 11 bases in between. The CDR3 covers 14 residues. In germline, CDR1 is MDHEN, CDR2 SYDVKM. The receptor was isolated from an adult with an advanced solid tumor such as melanoma, head and neck, liver or kidney cancer. J is TRBJ2-5 and V is TRBV28; D unclear. Sequenced material: CD4+ or CD8+ T cells sorted from blood, taken in a trial of the OX40 agonist ivuxolimab. The CDR3 protein is CASSEEEDQETQYF. As DNA, the CDR3 is TGTGCCAGCAGCGAGGAAGAAGACCAAGAGACCCAGTACTTC.